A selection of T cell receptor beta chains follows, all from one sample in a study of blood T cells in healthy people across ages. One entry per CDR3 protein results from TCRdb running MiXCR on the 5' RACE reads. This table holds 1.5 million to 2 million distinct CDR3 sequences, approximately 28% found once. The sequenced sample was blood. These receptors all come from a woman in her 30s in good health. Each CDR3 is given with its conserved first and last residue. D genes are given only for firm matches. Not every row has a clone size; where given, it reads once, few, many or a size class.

CDR3: CASSIRAPRDEQYF
DNA: TGTGCCAGCAGCATACGGGCCCCCCGGGACGAGCAGTACTTC
J: TRBJ2-7
size: .
V: TRBV12-3/TRBV12-4
D: .

CDR3: CASSYGQGATNEQFF
DNA: TGCGCCAGCAGCTATGGACAGGGGGCCACAAATGAGCAGTTCTTC
J: TRBJ2-1
size: few
V: TRBV5-1
D: TRBD1

CDR3: CSGQYTNTEAFF
DNA: TGCAGCGGACAGTATACGAACACTGAAGCTTTCTTT
J: TRBJ1-1
size: few
V: TRBV29-1
D: .

CDR3: CASSQATGRGTQYF
DNA: TGTGCCAGCAGCCAAGCGACTGGGAGGGGGACCCAGTACTTC
J: TRBJ2-5
size: .
V: TRBV3-1
D: TRBD2

CDR3: CASSLDGGGQPQHF
DNA: TGTGCCAGCAGCTTAGATGGGGGAGGGCAGCCCCAGCATTTT
J: TRBJ1-5
size: once
V: TRBV7-9
D: .

CDR3: CATRLSEKLFF
DNA: TGTGCCACCAGGTTGAGTGAAAAACTGTTTTTT
J: TRBJ1-4
size: many
V: TRBV6-6
D: .

CDR3: CASSPLGRQVTDTQYF
DNA: TGTGCCAGCTCACCGTTGGGACGCCAGGTCACAGATACGCAGTATTTT
J: TRBJ2-3
size: .
V: TRBV18
D: .

CDR3: CSVEVGQPKTTQYF
DNA: TGCAGCGTTGAAGTGGGACAGCCCAAGACGACCCAGTACTTC
J: TRBJ2-5
size: many
V: TRBV29-1
D: TRBD1

CDR3: CASSLGSTGINEQYF
DNA: TGCGCCAGCAGCTTGGGTTCTACAGGGATCAACGAGCAGTACTTC
J: TRBJ2-7
size: once
V: TRBV5-1
D: .

CDR3: CASSYQGAGSYEQYF
DNA: TGTGCCAGCAGCTACCAGGGGGCTGGTTCCTACGAGCAGTACTTC
J: TRBJ2-7
size: many
V: TRBV7-2
D: TRBD1

CDR3: CASSSGGTHYNEQFF
DNA: TGTGCCAGCAGTTCCGGAGGGACTCATTACAATGAGCAGTTCTTC
J: TRBJ2-1
size: .
V: TRBV6-2/TRBV6-3
D: .

CDR3: CASSTRDPPGTDTQYF
DNA: TGTGCCAGCAGTACCCGGGACCCCCCAGGGACAGATACGCAGTATTTT
J: TRBJ2-3
size: .
V: TRBV12-3/TRBV12-4
D: .

CDR3: CSARADRAGELFF
DNA: TGCAGTGCTAGAGCCGACAGGGCCGGGGAGCTGTTTTTT
J: TRBJ2-2
size: .
V: TRBV20-1
D: TRBD1

CDR3: CASSSSNNRDGYTF
DNA: TGCGCCAGCAGCTCTAGCAACAACAGGGATGGCTACACCTTC
J: TRBJ1-2
size: few
V: TRBV5-1
D: .

CDR3: CSASLVGNTEAFF
DNA: TGCAGTGCTAGTCTGGTAGGGAACACTGAAGCTTTCTTT
J: TRBJ1-1
size: .
V: TRBV20-1
D: .

CDR3: CASSCQGEGQPQHF
DNA: TGTGCCAGCAGCTGCCAGGGGGAGGGTCAGCCCCAGCATTTT
J: TRBJ1-5
size: .
V: TRBV7-9
D: TRBD1

CDR3: CASSLSRGRANEKLFF
DNA: TGTGCCAGCAGCTTGTCGAGGGGCAGGGCTAATGAAAAACTGTTTTTT
J: TRBJ1-4
size: .
V: TRBV5-5
D: .

CDR3: CASSLEGVDRWSTEAFF
DNA: TGCGCCAGCAGCTTGGAGGGGGTGGACAGATGGTCCACTGAAGCTTTCTTT
J: TRBJ1-1
size: .
V: TRBV5-1
D: .

CDR3: CASSDAGLGYNEQFF
DNA: TGTGCCAGCAGTGATGCCGGACTAGGGTACAATGAGCAGTTCTTC
J: TRBJ2-1
size: few
V: TRBV2
D: TRBD2

CDR3: CASSQGGARPGVGAFF
DNA: TGTGCCAGCAGCCAAGGAGGGGCGAGGCCAGGTGTGGGGGCTTTCTTT
J: TRBJ1-1
size: few
V: TRBV7-2
D: .

CDR3: CASSPNSGGLQEAQYF
DNA: TGTGCCAGCAGCCCGAATAGCGGGGGGCTACAAGAGGCCCAGTACTTC
J: TRBJ2-4
size: few
V: TRBV7-6
D: TRBD2

CDR3: CASTFREGRGYGYTF
DNA: TGTGCCAGCACCTTCCGGGAGGGTAGGGGCTATGGCTACACCTTC
J: TRBJ1-2
size: .
V: TRBV12-3/TRBV12-4
D: .

CDR3: CASSFKEWDGYTF
DNA: TGTGCCAGCAGCTTTAAGGAGTGGGATGGCTACACCTTC
J: TRBJ1-2
size: few
V: TRBV7-2
D: .

CDR3: CSAALGGRYEQYF
DNA: TGCAGTGCTGCACTAGGGGGACGTTACGAGCAGTACTTC
J: TRBJ2-7
size: .
V: TRBV20-1
D: .

CDR3: CASSALTGIGGYTF
DNA: TGTGCCAGCAGTGCCTTGACAGGGATTGGGGGCTACACCTTC
J: TRBJ1-2
size: few
V: TRBV12-3/TRBV12-4
D: TRBD1

CDR3: CASSLLGGEDSQYF
DNA: TGTGCCAGCAGCTTGCTTGGTGGGGAAGATTCGCAGTATTTT
J: TRBJ2-3
size: .
V: TRBV5-4
D: .

CDR3: CSVGTARRYF
DNA: TGCAGCGTCGGGACTGCCCGGAGGTACTTC
J: TRBJ2-5
size: few
V: TRBV29-1
D: .

CDR3: CASSGPGTATYEQYF
DNA: TGTGCCAGCAGTGGCCCAGGTACAGCTACCTACGAGCAGTACTTC
J: TRBJ2-7
size: many
V: TRBV6-1
D: .

CDR3: CASSRGTQETQYF
DNA: TGTGCCAGCTCACGGGGGACTCAGGAGACCCAGTACTTC
J: TRBJ2-5
size: many
V: TRBV18
D: .

CDR3: CSVGEGVCYGYTF
DNA: TGCAGCGTTGGGGAGGGAGTCTGCTATGGCTACACCTTC
J: TRBJ1-2
size: .
V: TRBV29-1
D: .

CDR3: CASIGTSGGLIYNEQFF
DNA: TGTGCCAGCATTGGGACTAGCGGGGGGCTTATCTACAATGAGCAGTTCTTC
J: TRBJ2-1
size: few
V: TRBV28
D: TRBD2

CDR3: CSARDRRPLHNQPQHF
DNA: TGCAGTGCTAGAGATCGGAGGCCGCTCCACAATCAGCCCCAGCATTTT
J: TRBJ1-5
size: few
V: TRBV20-1
D: .

CDR3: CASSSAGRYETQYF
DNA: TGTGCCAGCAGCTCTGCCGGGAGATATGAGACCCAGTACTTC
J: TRBJ2-5
size: many
V: TRBV7-2
D: .

CDR3: CASDRPGYEQYF
DNA: TGTGCCAGCGACAGACCTGGCTACGAGCAGTACTTC
J: TRBJ2-7
size: .
V: TRBV28
D: .

CDR3: CSVESRQGRYWKFF
DNA: TGCAGCGTTGAAAGTAGGCAGGGGCGCTATTGGAAGTTCTTC
J: TRBJ2-1
size: .
V: TRBV29-1
D: .

CDR3: CASSGTPLETQYF
DNA: TGTGCCAGCAGCGGGACTCCTTTGGAGACCCAGTACTTC
J: TRBJ2-5
size: few
V: TRBV9
D: .

CDR3: CASRRENTEAFF
DNA: TGTGCCAGCCGGAGGGAGAACACTGAAGCTTTCTTT
J: TRBJ1-1
size: few
V: TRBV9
D: .

CDR3: CSASGTPDQPQHF
DNA: TGCAGTGCCTCGGGGACGCCCGATCAGCCCCAGCATTTT
J: TRBJ1-5
size: few
V: TRBV20-1
D: .

CDR3: CASSLEEREVQYF
DNA: TGCGCCAGCAGCTTGGAAGAGAGGGAGGTTCAGTACTTC
J: TRBJ2-4
size: few
V: TRBV5-1
D: .

CDR3: CASSFGAVGDTQYF
DNA: TGCGCCAGCAGCTTCGGGGCGGTGGGAGATACGCAGTATTTT
J: TRBJ2-3
size: few
V: TRBV5-1
D: .

CDR3: CSASDSNYNEQFF
DNA: TGCAGCGCTAGCGATTCAAACTACAATGAGCAGTTCTTC
J: TRBJ2-1
size: .
V: TRBV29-1
D: .

CDR3: CASSPSGRGRNSPLHF
DNA: TGTGCCAGCAGCCCGTCGGGGCGGGGGCGAAATTCACCCCTCCACTTT
J: TRBJ1-6
size: few
V: TRBV7-2
D: .

CDR3: CSVRKTSGGEQFF
DNA: TGCAGCGTTCGTAAAACTAGCGGAGGTGAGCAGTTCTTC
J: TRBJ2-1
size: many
V: TRBV29-1
D: TRBD2

CDR3: CASSLYMGSSNQPQHF
DNA: TGTGCCAGCAGTTTATACATGGGATCGAGCAATCAGCCCCAGCATTTT
J: TRBJ1-5
size: .
V: TRBV28
D: .